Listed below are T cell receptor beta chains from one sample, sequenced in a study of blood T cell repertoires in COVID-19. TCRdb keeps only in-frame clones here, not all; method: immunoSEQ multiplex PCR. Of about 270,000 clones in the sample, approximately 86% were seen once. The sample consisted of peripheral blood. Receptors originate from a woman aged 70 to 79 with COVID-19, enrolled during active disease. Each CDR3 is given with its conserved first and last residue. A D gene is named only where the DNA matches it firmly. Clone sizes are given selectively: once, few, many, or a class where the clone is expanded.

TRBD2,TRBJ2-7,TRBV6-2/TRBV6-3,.,TGTGCCAGCAGTTACTCAGGACTAGCGGGCCCCTCCTACGAGCAGTACTTC,CASSYSGLAGPSYEQYF
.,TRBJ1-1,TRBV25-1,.,TGTGCCACTTCGAGAGACATGAACACTGAAGCTTTCTTT,CATSRDMNTEAFF
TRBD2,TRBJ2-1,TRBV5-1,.,TGCGCCAGCAGCTTGGTTTCTAGCGGGGGGGCCTCGGTGGACAATGAGCAGTTCTTC,CASSLVSSGGASVDNEQFF
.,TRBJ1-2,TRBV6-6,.,TGTGCCAGCAGTTACTCGGACAGAGTTAACTATGGCTACACCTTC,CASSYSDRVNYGYTF
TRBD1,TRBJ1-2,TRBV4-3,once,TGCGCCAGCAGCCATCTAGGACAGGGCGGGGGCTACACCTTC,CASSHLGQGGGYTF
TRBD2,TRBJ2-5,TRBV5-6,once,TGTGCCAGCAGCCTGGGACTAGCGGGGGGTGAGACCCAGTACTTC,CASSLGLAGGETQYF
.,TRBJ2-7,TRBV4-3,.,TGCGCCAGCAGCCAAGGATTGGGGGCCTCCTACGAGCAGTACTTC,CASSQGLGASYEQYF
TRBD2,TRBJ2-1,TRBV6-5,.,TGTGCCAGCAAAGCGGGGAGGGGTGAGCAGTTCTTC,CASKAGRGEQFF
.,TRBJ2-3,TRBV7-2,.,TGTGCCAGCAGCTTCCCCACTACAGATACGCAGTATTTT,CASSFPTTDTQYF
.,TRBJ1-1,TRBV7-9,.,TGTGCCAGCAGCCCACAGACAAGAGAAGCTTTCTTT,CASSPQTREAFF
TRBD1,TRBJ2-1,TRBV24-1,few,TGTGCCACCAGTGGCCAACAGGGGATCAGCTCCTACAATGAGCAGTTCTTC,CATSGQQGISSYNEQFF
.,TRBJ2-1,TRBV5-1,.,TGCGCCAGCAGCTTGGGTGGGCAAATATTCAATGAGCAGTTCTTC,CASSLGGQIFNEQFF
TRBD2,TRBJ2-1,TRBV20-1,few,TGCAGTGCTAGTGGGTCTAGCGGGGGGGCGGTTGAGCAGTTCTTC,CSASGSSGGAVEQFF
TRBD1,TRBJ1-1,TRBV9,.,TGTGCCAGCAGCCTTCAGACAGGGTCGGACACTGAAGCTTTCTTT,CASSLQTGSDTEAFF
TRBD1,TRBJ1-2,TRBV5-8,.,TGTGCCAGCAGCTTCGGGACAGCTAAAGCTGGCTACACCTTC,CASSFGTAKAGYTF
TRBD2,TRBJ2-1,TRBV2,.,TGTGCCAGCAGGAGGTTTAGCGGGGCCGAAAATGAGCAGTTCTTC,CASRRFSGAENEQFF
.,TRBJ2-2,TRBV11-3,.,TGTGCCAGCAGCCCCGGAGGGGCAGCGAACACCGGGGAGCTGTTTTTT,CASSPGGAANTGELFF
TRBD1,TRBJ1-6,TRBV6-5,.,TGTGCCAGCAGTTACTCGACGGTACAGGGGAATTCACCCCTCCACTTT,CASSYSTVQGNSPLHF
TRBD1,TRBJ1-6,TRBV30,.,TGTGCCTGGAGTGTTGGGACAGGGAATTCACCCCTCCACTTT,CAWSVGTGNSPLHF
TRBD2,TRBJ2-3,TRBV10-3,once,TGTGCCATCAGGTTAGCGGGTAGCACAGATACGCAGTATTTT,CAIRLAGSTDTQYF
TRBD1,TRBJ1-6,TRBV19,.,TGTGCCAGTAGTATGATCACAGGGGGCGGTTCACCCCTCCACTTT,CASSMITGGGSPLHF
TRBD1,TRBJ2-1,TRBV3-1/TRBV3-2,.,TGTGCCAGCAGCCAAGTTCTGGGACAGGGTGAAAATGAGCAGTTCTTC,CASSQVLGQGENEQFF
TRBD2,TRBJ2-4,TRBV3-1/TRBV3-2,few,TGTGCCCCCAGGGAAAGATTCGGGGGGAACCTTGCCGGTGCCAAAAACATTCAGTACTTC,CAPRERFGGNLAGAKNIQYF
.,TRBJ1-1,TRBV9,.,TGTGCCAGCAGCGTAACAGGGAACACTGAAGCTTTCTTT,CASSVTGNTEAFF
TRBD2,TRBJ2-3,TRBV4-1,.,TGCGCCAGCTCTTTATCGGGGGGGCAGGCAGATACGCAGTATTTT,CASSLSGGQADTQYF
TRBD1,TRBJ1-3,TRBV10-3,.,TGTGCCATCAGAGGACAGGGTTCCGGAAACACCATATATTTT,CAIRGQGSGNTIYF
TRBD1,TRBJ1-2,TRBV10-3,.,TGTGCCATCAGTTATACAGGGGGCTCTGGCTACACCTTC,CAISYTGGSGYTF
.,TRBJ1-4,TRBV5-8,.,TGTGCCAGCAGCTTGACAAGTCAGGTTGATGAAAAACTGTTTTTT,CASSLTSQVDEKLFF
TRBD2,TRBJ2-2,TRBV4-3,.,TGCGCCAGCAGCCAAGAAGTACTAGCGGGGGCCAACACCGGGGAGCTGTTTTTT,CASSQEVLAGANTGELFF
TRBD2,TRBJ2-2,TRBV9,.,TGTGCCAGCAGCGTGTCCAGCGGGGCATCGAACACCGGGGAGCTGTTTTTT,CASSVSSGASNTGELFF
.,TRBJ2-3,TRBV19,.,TGTGCCAGTAGTCCCCAAGGCGGGGCCTTCACAGATACGCAGTATTTT,CASSPQGGAFTDTQYF
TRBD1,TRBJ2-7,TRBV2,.,TGTGCCATCCGGACAGGGGCGACCTACGAGCAGTACTTC,CAIRTGATYEQYF
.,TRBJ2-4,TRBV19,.,TGTGCCAGTAGTCGAGGGAGCTCAAACATTCAGTACTTC,CASSRGSSNIQYF
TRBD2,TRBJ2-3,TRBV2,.,TGTGCCAGCAGTCTACCTAGCGGAACAGATACGCAGTATTTT,CASSLPSGTDTQYF
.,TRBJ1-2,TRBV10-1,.,TGCGGCAACACGAACTGGGCTTATGGCTACACCTTC,CGNTNWAYGYTF
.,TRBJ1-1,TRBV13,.,TGTGCCAGCAGCTTTTCAGGGATGCCTGGGGCTTTCTTT,CASSFSGMPGAFF
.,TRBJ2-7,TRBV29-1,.,TGCAGCGTTGAAGAGGCAGGGGCCAGCGAGCAGTACTTC,CSVEEAGASEQYF
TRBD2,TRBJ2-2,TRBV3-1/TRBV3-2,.,TGTGCCAGCAGCCCTAGCGGGGGGGCCGGCGGGGAGCTGTTTTTT,CASSPSGGAGGELFF
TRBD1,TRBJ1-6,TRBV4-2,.,TGTGCCAGCAGCCATCAGGGACAGAAGGATTCACCCCTCCACTTT,CASSHQGQKDSPLHF
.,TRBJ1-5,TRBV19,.,TGTGCCAGTAGTATCATGGGAGCGAATCAGCCCCAGCATTTT,CASSIMGANQPQHF
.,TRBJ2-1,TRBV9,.,TGTGCCAGCAGCGCCGGCAATGAGCAGTTCTTC,CASSAGNEQFF
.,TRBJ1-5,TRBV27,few,TGTGCCAGCAGTTATCAGAGCAATCAGCCCCAGCATTTT,CASSYQSNQPQHF
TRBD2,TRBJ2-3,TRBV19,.,TGTGCCAGTAGTAAGGTAGCGGGGGGGCCAGGAGATACGCAGTATTTT,CASSKVAGGPGDTQYF
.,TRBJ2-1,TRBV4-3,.,TGCGCCAGCAGCCAGAGACCGGGACAAGGCTCCTACAATGAGCAGTTCTTC,CASSQRPGQGSYNEQFF
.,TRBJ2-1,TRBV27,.,TGTGCCAGCAGTTTATTGGGGGCCCAGGGTAACCACAATGAGCAGTTCTTC,CASSLLGAQGNHNEQFF
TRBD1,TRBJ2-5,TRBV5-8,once,TGTGCCAGCAGCTTCGGCCGGGACAGGGGGCTCGAGACCCAGTACTTC,CASSFGRDRGLETQYF
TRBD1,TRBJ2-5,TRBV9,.,TGTGCCAGCAGCGTAACAGGGGGAGGAGAGACCCAGTACTTC,CASSVTGGGETQYF
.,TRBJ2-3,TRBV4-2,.,TGTGCCAGCAGCCAAGTGAATAGGGGAAACACAGATACGCAGTATTTT,CASSQVNRGNTDTQYF
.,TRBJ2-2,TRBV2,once,TGTGCCAGCAGTCAGGGGTCGAAGGGCGGGGAGCTGTTTTTT,CASSQGSKGGELFF
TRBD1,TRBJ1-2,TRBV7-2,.,TGTGCCAGCAGCTTAGGGGGACAGGGTTTCAGTGGCTATGGCTACACCTTC,CASSLGGQGFSGYGYTF
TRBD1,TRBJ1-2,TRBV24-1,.,TGTGCCACCAGTGACTACCGCGGACAGGGTGGCTACACCTTC,CATSDYRGQGGYTF